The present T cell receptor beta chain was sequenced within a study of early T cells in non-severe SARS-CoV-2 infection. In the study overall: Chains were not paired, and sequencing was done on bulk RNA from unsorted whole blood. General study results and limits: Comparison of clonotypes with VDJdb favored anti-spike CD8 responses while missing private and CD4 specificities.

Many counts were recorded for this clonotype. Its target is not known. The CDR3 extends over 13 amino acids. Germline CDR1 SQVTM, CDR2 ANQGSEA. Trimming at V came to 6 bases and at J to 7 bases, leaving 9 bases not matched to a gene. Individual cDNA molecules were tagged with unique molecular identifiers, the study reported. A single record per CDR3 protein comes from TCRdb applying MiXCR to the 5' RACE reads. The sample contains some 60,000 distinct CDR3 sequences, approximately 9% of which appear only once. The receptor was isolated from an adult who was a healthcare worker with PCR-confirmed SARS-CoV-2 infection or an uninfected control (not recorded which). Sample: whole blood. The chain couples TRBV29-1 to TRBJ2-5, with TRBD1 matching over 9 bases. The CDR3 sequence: CSVPDRGIVTQYF. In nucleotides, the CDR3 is TGCAGCGTCCCTGACAGGGGGATCGTGACCCAGTACTTC.